The present entry profiles one T cell receptor (beta chain) with its context. As yet, its antigen is unknown. This sample stems from a study of CXCR3-negative and CXCR3-positive naive CD8 T cells. Study observations and caveats: The TRB CDR3s that CXCR3-positive naive cells carried were more hydrophobic than those of CXCR3-negative naive cells.

The authors prepared UMI-labeled TRB cDNA libraries by 5' RACE. Reanalyzing the 5' RACE reads, TCRdb keeps one entry per CDR3 protein, without DNA. The sample holds 130,000 to 150,000 distinct CDR3 sequences. Germline V gene data show CDR1 as SQVTM and CDR2 as ANQGSEA. The CDR3 covers 14 residues. The gene calls are TRBV29-1 and TRBJ2-1; the TCRdb call, TRBD2, lacks DNA for checking. What was sequenced was naive CXCR3+ CD8+ T cells from blood. The subset here: CD45RO-CCR7+CD27+CD95- naive CD8+ T cells expressing CXCR3 (TNR3+). The sequence derives from a human donor in good health. Some clones in this sample may be carry-over from other donors' samples. The CDR3 here is CSAKLAGPYNEQFF.